The text below deals with one TCR beta chain. Method: immunoSEQ multiplex PCR; TCRdb's copy keeps in-frame clones and lacks some. The table records 51,000 or so clones, around 82% of them present only once. The data are from a study of identifying expanded T cells in peripheral blood. No infections or other immune events were documented during collection. Germline loops: CDR1 SGHDT, CDR2 YYEEEE. V was clipped by 1 base and J by 5 bases, with 9 bases between them. The CDR3 runs 14 residues. The receptor's source is a person aged 18 to 75 in good health. The chain combines TRBV5-6 with TRBJ2-2; TRBD1 might be the D (5 bases). The sequenced material came from blood. In nucleotides, the CDR3 is TGTGCCAGCAGCTTGAAGACAGTGACCGGGGAGCTGTTTTTT. Protein: CASSLKTVTGELFF.